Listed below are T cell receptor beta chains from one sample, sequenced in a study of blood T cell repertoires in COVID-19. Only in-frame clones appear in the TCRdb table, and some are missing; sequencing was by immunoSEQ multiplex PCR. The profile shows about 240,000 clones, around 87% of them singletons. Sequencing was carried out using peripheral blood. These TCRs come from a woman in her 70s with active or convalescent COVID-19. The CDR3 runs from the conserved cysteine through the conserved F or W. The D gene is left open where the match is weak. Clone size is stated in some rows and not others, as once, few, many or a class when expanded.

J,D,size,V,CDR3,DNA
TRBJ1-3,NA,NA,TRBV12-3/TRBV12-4,CASSLGDRSVTF,TGTGCCAGCAGTTTGGGCGACAGGTCCGTAACTTTT
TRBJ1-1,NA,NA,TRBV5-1,CASSSGGLDTEAFF,TGCGCCAGCAGCTCCGGGGGGTTGGACACTGAAGCTTTCTTT
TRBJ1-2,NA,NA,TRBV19,CASSPPTATYGYTF,TGTGCCAGTAGTCCCCCGACAGCCACCTATGGCTACACCTTC
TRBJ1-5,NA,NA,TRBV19,CASTQPRQGSQPQHF,TGTGCCAGTACTCAGCCCCGGCAGGGAAGTCAGCCCCAGCATTTT
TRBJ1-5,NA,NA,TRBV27,CASSLAATGPQHF,TGTGCCAGCAGTTTAGCAGCTACGGGGCCCCAGCATTTT
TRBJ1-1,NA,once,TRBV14,CASSQERIMNTEAFF,TGTGCCAGCAGCCAAGAGCGGATAATGAACACTGAAGCTTTCTTT
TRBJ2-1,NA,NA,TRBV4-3,CASSQGGLEQFF,TGCGCCAGCAGCCAGGGGGGGCTTGAGCAGTTCTTC
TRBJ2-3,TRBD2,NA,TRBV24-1,CATSTRGGKTDTQYF,TGTGCCACCTCCACCCGGGGGGGGAAGACAGATACGCAGTATTTT
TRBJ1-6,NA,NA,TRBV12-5,CASGPTGYNSPLHF,TGTGCTAGTGGCCCGACAGGCTATAATTCACCCCTCCACTTT
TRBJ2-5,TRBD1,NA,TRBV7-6,CASSILNRGQETQYF,TGTGCCAGCAGCATCCTTAACAGGGGCCAAGAGACCCAGTACTTC
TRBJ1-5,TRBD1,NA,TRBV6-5,CASRDRGYSNQPQHF,TGTGCCAGCAGGGACAGGGGGTATAGCAATCAGCCCCAGCATTTT
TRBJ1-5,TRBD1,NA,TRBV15,CATSRGQGVNNQPQHF,TGTGCCACCAGCAGAGGGCAGGGGGTTAACAATCAGCCCCAGCATTTT
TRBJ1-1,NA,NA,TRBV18,CASSPTTPNTEAFF,TGTGCCAGCTCACCAACCACACCGAACACTGAAGCTTTCTTT
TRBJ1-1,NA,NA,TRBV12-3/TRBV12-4,CASRAGQNTEAFF,TGTGCCAGCAGGGCCGGACAAAACACTGAAGCTTTCTTT
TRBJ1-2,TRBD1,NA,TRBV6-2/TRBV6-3,CASSPTGVGGYTF,TGTGCCAGCAGTCCCACAGGGGTCGGGGGCTACACCTTC
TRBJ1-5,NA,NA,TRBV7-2,CASSPSQGTQPQHF,TGTGCCAGCAGCCCATCCCAGGGGACTCAGCCCCAGCATTTT
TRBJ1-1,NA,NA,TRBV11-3,CASSVRESGTEAFF,TGTGCCAGCAGCGTGAGGGAGTCGGGCACTGAAGCTTTCTTT
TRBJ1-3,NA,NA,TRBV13,CASSSNYGISGNTIYF,TGTGCCAGCAGCTCAAACTACGGCATCTCTGGAAACACCATATATTTT
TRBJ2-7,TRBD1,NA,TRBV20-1,CSASRAGGSYEQYF,TGCAGTGCTAGTAGGGCAGGGGGCTCCTACGAGCAGTACTTC
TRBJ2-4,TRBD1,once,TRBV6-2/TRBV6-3,CASSRDSPSIQYF,TGTGCCAGCAGTCGGGACAGCCCAAGCATTCAGTACTTC
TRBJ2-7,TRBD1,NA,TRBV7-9,CASSLRLGTGGYEQYF,TGTGCCAGCAGTCTTAGGCTAGGGACAGGGGGCTACGAGCAGTACTTC
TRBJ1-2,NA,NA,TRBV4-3,CASSQDRTSHYGYTF,TGCGCCAGCAGCCAAGATCGGACATCGCATTATGGCTACACCTTC
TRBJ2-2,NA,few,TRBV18,CASSPLTTGELFF,TGTGCCAGCTCACCACTGACTACCGGGGAGCTGTTTTTT
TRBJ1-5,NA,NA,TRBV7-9,CASSLGGSPNQPQHF,TGTGCCAGCAGCTTAGGAGGTAGCCCCAATCAGCCCCAGCATTTT
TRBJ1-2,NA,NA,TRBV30,CAFPHPYRVRRPNYGYTF,TGTGCCTTCCCACACCCGTACAGGGTAAGACGGCCTAACTATGGCTACACCTTC
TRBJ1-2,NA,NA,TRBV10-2,CASSEAARLYGYTF,TGCGCCAGCAGTGAGGCAGCTAGGCTATATGGCTACACCTTC
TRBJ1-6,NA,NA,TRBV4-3,CASSQGGGGRRNSPLHF,TGCGCCAGCAGCCAAGGGGGCGGTGGACGAAGGAATTCACCCCTCCACTTT
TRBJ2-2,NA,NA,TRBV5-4,CASSPGTSNTGELFF,TGTGCCAGCAGCCCCGGGACTTCGAACACCGGGGAGCTGTTTTTT
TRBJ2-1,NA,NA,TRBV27,CASSPRFSYNEQFF,TGTGCCAGCAGTCCCAGGTTTTCCTACAATGAGCAGTTCTTC
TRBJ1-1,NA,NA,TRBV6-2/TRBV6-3,CASSFGRAGRDTEAFF,TGTGCCAGCAGTTTTGGCAGGGCGGGAAGGGACACTGAAGCTTTCTTT
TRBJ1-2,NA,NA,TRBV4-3,CASSLSRGGANYGYTF,TGCGCCAGCAGCCTCAGCCGGGGGGGAGCTAACTATGGCTACACCTTC
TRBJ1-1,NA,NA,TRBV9,CASSLGGGNTEAFF,TGTGCCAGCAGCCTGGGAGGCGGGAACACTGAAGCTTTCTTT
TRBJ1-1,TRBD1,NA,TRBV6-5,CASRLRTGTTEAFF,TGTGCCAGCAGACTCCGGACAGGGACCACTGAAGCTTTCTTT
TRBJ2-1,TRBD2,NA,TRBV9,CASSAGGSYNEQFF,TGTGCCAGCAGCGCGGGGGGCTCCTACAATGAGCAGTTCTTC
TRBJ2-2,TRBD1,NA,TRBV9,CASQGATGELFF,TGTGCCAGTCAGGGGGCGACCGGGGAGCTGTTTTTT
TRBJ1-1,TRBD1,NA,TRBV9,CASSGQGARAHTEAFF,TGTGCCAGCAGCGGTCAGGGGGCGCGGGCCCACACTGAAGCTTTCTTT
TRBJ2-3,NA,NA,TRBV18,CASSPYSSTDTQYF,TGTGCCAGCTCACCTTACTCTAGCACAGATACGCAGTATTTT
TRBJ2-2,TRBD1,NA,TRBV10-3,CAITGDRGHGELFF,TGTGCCATCACCGGGGACAGGGGTCACGGGGAGCTGTTTTTT
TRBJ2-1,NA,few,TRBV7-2,CASSWGGGAYNEQFF,TGTGCCAGCAGCTGGGGGGGCGGGGCTTACAATGAGCAGTTCTTC
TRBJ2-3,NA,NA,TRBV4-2,CASSQERQGAGTDTQYF,TGTGCCAGCAGCCAAGAGAGGCAGGGTGCTGGCACAGATACGCAGTATTTT
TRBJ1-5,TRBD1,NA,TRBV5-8,CASSRLVGTGGQPQHF,TGTGCCAGCAGCCGTCTTGTGGGGACAGGGGGTCAGCCCCAGCATTTT
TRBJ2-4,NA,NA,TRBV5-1,CASSLGSVDIQYF,TGCGCCAGCAGCTTGGGCAGTGTGGACATTCAGTACTTC
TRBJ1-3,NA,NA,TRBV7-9,CASSFQGISGNTIYF,TGTGCCAGCAGCTTCCAGGGGATCTCTGGAAACACCATATATTTT
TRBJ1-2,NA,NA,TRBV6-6,CAIAQGQARGGYTF,TGTGCCATCGCCCAAGGGCAGGCCCGAGGGGGCTACACCTTC
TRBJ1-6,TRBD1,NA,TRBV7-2,CASSSDREYNSPLHF,TGTGCCAGCAGCTCGGACAGGGAGTACAATTCACCCCTCCACTTT
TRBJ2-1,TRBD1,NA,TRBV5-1,CASSFRGRRGNEQFF,TGCGCCAGCAGCTTCAGGGGGCGCAGGGGCAATGAGCAGTTCTTC
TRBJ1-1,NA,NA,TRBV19,CASSIGREFAEAFF,TGTGCCAGTAGTATCGGCAGGGAATTCGCTGAAGCTTTCTTT
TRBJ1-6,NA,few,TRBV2,CASRRQDNSPLHF,TGTGCCAGCAGAAGACAGGATAATTCACCCCTCCACTTT
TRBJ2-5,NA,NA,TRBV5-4,CASSLPGSGYQETQYF,TGTGCCAGCAGCCTCCCGGGGAGCGGGTACCAAGAGACCCAGTACTTC
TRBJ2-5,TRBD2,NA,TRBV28,CASTLSSGGQETQYF,TGTGCCAGCACCCTCTCGAGCGGGGGCCAAGAGACCCAGTACTTC